This is a list of T cell receptor beta chains from one sample in a study of T cell responses to AZD1222 COVID-19 vaccine. The repertoire was sequenced with immunoSEQ multiplex PCR; TCRdb's copy has only in-frame clones and lacks some. Of some 150,000 clones listed, more than 75% are singletons. Specimen: peripheral blood, collected on day 0 of AZD1222 vaccination. The origin of the receptors is an adult in good health. Both conserved end residues are part of each CDR3. A D gene is named only where the DNA matches it firmly. Size is omitted from some rows. Given values are once, few, many or a class for expanded clones.

d_call clone_size j_call v_call cdr3_aa cdr3_nt
NA NA TRBJ1-3 TRBV5-1 CASSDRSSGNTIYF TGCGCCAGCAGCGACCGGAGCTCTGGAAACACCATATATTTT
TRBD1 NA TRBJ1-2 TRBV19 CASSGDSYGYTF TGTGCCAGTAGTGGGGACAGTTATGGCTACACCTTC
TRBD2 NA TRBJ2-3 TRBV18 CASSLLLAGLDTQYF TGTGCCAGCTCGCTTCTTCTAGCGGGCCTTGATACGCAGTATTTT
NA NA TRBJ2-6 TRBV19 CASSIDSSGANVLTF TGTGCCAGTAGTATAGATTCCTCTGGGGCCAACGTCCTGACTTTC
NA NA TRBJ2-1 TRBV28 CASSLRTIEQFF TGTGCCAGCAGCCTGAGGACAATTGAGCAGTTCTTC
NA NA TRBJ1-2 TRBV4-3 CASSQDVRTRSYGYTF TGCGCCAGCAGCCAAGATGTCCGGACAAGAAGCTATGGCTACACCTTC
NA NA TRBJ2-6 TRBV14 CASRLTGANVLTF TGTGCCAGCAGACTAACCGGGGCCAACGTCCTGACTTTC
NA NA TRBJ2-1 TRBV6-5 CASSTGNEQFF TGTGCCAGCTCCACGGGCAATGAGCAGTTCTTC
TRBD1 NA TRBJ1-1 TRBV29-1 CSVPQGGPEAFF TGCAGCGTTCCACAGGGGGGACCTGAAGCTTTCTTT
TRBD1 once TRBJ1-1 TRBV15 CATSRDEEGAAEAFF TGTGCCACCAGCAGAGATGAGGAGGGGGCCGCTGAAGCTTTCTTT
NA NA TRBJ2-7 TRBV9 CASSVEVGEQYF TGTGCCAGCAGCGTAGAGGTGGGAGAGCAGTACTTC
NA NA TRBJ1-1 TRBV7-3 CASSLTPVTEAFF TGTGCCAGCAGCCTTACGCCAGTTACTGAAGCTTTCTTT
NA NA TRBJ2-4 TRBV7-8 CASSLGRQTGKNIQYF TGTGCCAGCAGCTTAGGGAGACAGACGGGCAAAAACATTCAGTACTTC
NA NA TRBJ2-1 TRBV15 CATSRVGVLNEQFF TGTGCCACCAGCAGAGTCGGGGTCCTCAATGAGCAGTTCTTC
NA NA TRBJ2-5 TRBV2 CASSVLTSVGTQYF TGTGCCAGCAGTGTGTTAACTTCTGTAGGGACCCAGTACTTC
NA once TRBJ2-7 TRBV6-4 CASMVSEQYF TGTGCCAGCATGGTATCCGAGCAGTACTTC
NA NA TRBJ1-4 TRBV4-3 CASSQVADEKLFF TGCGCCAGCAGCCAAGTAGCTGATGAAAAACTGTTTTTT
NA once TRBJ2-1 TRBV4-3 CASSQVFTGTVYNEQFF TGCGCCAGCAGCCAAGTCTTTACCGGGACTGTTTACAATGAGCAGTTCTTC
TRBD1 NA TRBJ2-7 TRBV4-3 CASSNGQGAYEQYF TGCGCCAGCAGCAACGGACAGGGGGCCTACGAGCAGTACTTC
TRBD1 NA TRBJ2-7 TRBV11-2 CASSLERAGGYYEQYF TGTGCCAGCAGCTTAGAAAGGGCAGGGGGATATTACGAGCAGTACTTC
NA NA TRBJ2-7 TRBV20-1 CSARFSYEQYF TGCAGTGCTAGATTCTCCTACGAGCAGTACTTC
NA NA TRBJ1-2 TRBV12-3/TRBV12-4 CASSFPQGHGYTF TGTGCCAGCAGTTTCCCCCAGGGTCATGGCTACACCTTC
TRBD1 NA TRBJ1-3 TRBV12-5 CASGPHDRASGNTIYF TGTGCTAGTGGTCCTCACGACAGGGCCTCTGGAAACACCATATATTTT
TRBD2 NA TRBJ2-6 TRBV11-2 CASHRGLAGAPGANVLTF TGTGCCAGTCATCGGGGACTAGCGGGAGCCCCTGGGGCCAACGTCCTGACTTTC
NA NA TRBJ1-3 TRBV4-3 CASSPGGGNTIYF TGCGCCAGCAGCCCCGGTGGTGGAAACACCATATATTTT
TRBD1 NA TRBJ2-7 TRBV5-6 CASSIRPQGLGNEQYF TGTGCCAGCAGCATCCGACCACAGGGGTTGGGCAACGAGCAGTACTTC
NA NA TRBJ2-5 TRBV5-4 CASTPRDTQETQYF TGTGCCAGCACCCCCAGGGACACCCAAGAGACCCAGTACTTC
NA NA TRBJ1-2 TRBV25-1 CASSEVDYYGYTF TGTGCCAGCAGTGAGGTCGACTACTATGGCTACACCTTC
TRBD1 NA TRBJ2-2 TRBV5-4 CASSLGDRTEGELFF TGTGCCAGCAGCTTGGGGGACAGAACTGAGGGGGAGCTGTTTTTT
TRBD1 NA TRBJ1-1 TRBV19 CASSRGQGAEAFF TGTGCCAGTAGCAGGGGACAGGGGGCTGAAGCTTTCTTT
NA NA TRBJ1-1 TRBV6-5 CASIWDLEAEAFF TGTGCCAGCATTTGGGATCTGGAAGCTGAAGCTTTCTTT
TRBD2 NA TRBJ2-1 TRBV6-2/TRBV6-3 CASSRAGGNEQFF TGTGCCAGCAGTAGGGCGGGGGGCAATGAGCAGTTCTTC
TRBD1 few TRBJ1-3 TRBV9 CASSVEGQGGLSGNTIYF TGTGCCAGCAGCGTAGAGGGACAGGGCGGATTATCTGGAAACACCATATATTTT
TRBD1 NA TRBJ1-1 TRBV7-2 CASSLEAGGFNTEAFF TGTGCCAGCAGCTTAGAGGCAGGGGGCTTTAACACTGAAGCTTTCTTT
NA NA TRBJ1-2 TRBV6-6 CASSRGDYGYTF TGTGCCAGCAGTCGGGGGGACTATGGCTACACCTTC
NA NA TRBJ2-7 TRBV19 CASSLSGTSYEQYF TGTGCCAGTAGCCTTTCTGGGACGTCCTACGAGCAGTACTTC
NA NA TRBJ1-1 TRBV6-5 CASRDRSTEAFF TGTGCCAGCAGGGACCGGTCGACGGAAGCTTTCTTT
TRBD1 NA TRBJ1-1 TRBV25-1 CASSEYDTGDTEAFF TGTGCCAGCAGTGAATATGACACAGGGGATACTGAAGCTTTCTTT
TRBD2 NA TRBJ2-1 TRBV29-1 CSARAGGVSYEQFF TGCAGCGCAAGAGCGGGAGGTGTTTCTTATGAGCAGTTCTTC
TRBD1 once TRBJ1-3 TRBV7-8 CASSQRTGSSGNTIYF TGTGCCAGCAGCCAGCGGACAGGAAGCTCTGGAAACACCATATATTTT